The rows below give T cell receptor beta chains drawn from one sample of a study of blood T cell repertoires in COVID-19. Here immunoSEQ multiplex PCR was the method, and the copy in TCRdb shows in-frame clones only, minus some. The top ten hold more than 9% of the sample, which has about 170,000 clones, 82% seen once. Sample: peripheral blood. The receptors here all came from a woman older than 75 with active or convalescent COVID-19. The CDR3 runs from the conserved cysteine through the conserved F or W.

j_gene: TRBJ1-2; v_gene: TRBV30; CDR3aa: CAWSPGGVHYGYTF
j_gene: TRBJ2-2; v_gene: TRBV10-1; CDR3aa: CASTLDRTSTNTGELFF
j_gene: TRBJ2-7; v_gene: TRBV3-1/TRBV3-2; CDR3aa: CASNGAGPFEQYF
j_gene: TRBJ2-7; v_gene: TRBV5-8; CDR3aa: CASSLTGFYEQYF
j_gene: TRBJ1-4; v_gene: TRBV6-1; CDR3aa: CASSDTGLTNEKLFF
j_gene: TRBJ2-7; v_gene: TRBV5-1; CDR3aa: CASSLGTGADEQYF
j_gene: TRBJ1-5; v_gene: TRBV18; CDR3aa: CASSPPSQGNQPQHF
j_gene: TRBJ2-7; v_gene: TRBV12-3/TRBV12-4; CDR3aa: CASTLSYEQYF
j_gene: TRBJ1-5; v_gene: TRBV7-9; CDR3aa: CASSLDGTAQHF
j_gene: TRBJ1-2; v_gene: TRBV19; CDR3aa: CASTQRQTYGYTF
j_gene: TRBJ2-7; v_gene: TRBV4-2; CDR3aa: CASSQPSISGTPYEQYF
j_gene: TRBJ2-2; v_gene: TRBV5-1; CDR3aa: CASSPSGGGGTGELFF
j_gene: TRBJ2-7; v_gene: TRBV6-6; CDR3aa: CASTQSGSFYEQYF
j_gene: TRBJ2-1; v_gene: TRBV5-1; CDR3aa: CASSLVGGSYNEQFF
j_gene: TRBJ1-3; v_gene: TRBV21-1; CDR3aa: CASSNGVTSGNTIYF
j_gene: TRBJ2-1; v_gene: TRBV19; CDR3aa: CASSITGISNEQFF
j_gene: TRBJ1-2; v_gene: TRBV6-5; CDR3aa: CASNHRGAGGYTF
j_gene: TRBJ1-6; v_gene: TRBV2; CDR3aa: CASSEGRTGRTPLHF
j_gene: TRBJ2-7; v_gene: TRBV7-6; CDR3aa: CASSLGQAYTYEQYF
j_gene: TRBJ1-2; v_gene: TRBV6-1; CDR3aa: CASSEAAPYGYTF
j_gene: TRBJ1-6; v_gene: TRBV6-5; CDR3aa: CASSLTGGAYSPLHF
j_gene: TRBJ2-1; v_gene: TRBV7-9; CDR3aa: CASSSLAGRSYNEQFF
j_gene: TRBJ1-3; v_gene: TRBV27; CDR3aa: CASSSGGNTIYF
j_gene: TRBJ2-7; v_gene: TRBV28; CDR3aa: CASSVLAQFYEQYF
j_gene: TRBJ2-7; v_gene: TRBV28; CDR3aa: CASSATGYSSYEQYF
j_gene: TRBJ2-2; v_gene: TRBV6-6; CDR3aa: CASSSPPLDAAGELFF
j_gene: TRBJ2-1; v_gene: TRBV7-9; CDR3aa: CASSLEGGGEQFF
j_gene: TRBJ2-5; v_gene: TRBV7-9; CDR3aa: CASSLVLKNQETQYF
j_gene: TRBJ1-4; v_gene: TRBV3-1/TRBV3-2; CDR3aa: CASSQGTGKEKLFF
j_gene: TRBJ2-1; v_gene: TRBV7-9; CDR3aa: CASSPTSGAGVSYNEQFF
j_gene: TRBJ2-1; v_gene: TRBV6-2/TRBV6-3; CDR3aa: CASSYHTGTGSSYNEQFF
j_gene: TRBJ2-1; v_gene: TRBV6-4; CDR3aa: CASSEAGVSYNEQFF
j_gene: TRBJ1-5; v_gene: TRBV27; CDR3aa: CASSLSGGNQPQHF
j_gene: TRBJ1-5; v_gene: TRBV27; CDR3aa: CASSFLDSNQPQHF
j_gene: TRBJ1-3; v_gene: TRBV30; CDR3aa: CAWSRGTRETIYF
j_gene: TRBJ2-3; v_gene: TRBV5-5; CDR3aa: CASSLDSPSGDTQYF
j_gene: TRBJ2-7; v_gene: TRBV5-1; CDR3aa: CASSLGTGHFRSYEQYF
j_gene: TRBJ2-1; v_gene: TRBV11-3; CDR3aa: CASSSREGQSEQFF
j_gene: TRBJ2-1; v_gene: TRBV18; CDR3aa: CASSQSRGGGEQFF
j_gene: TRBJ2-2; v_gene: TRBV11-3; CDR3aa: CASSLETGTGNDRELFF
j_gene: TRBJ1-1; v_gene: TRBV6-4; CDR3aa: CASSAGTWTEAFF